The present entry profiles one T cell receptor beta chain with its context. The data were taken from a study of OX40 agonist ivuxolimab in advanced cancers. The data were produced by immunoSEQ multiplex PCR, yet TCRdb's version contains in-frame clones alone and is incomplete. The sample yields roughly 63,000 clones, 89% seen once. This specimen consisted of CD4+ or CD8+ T cells sorted from blood, obtained in a trial of the OX40 agonist ivuxolimab. The source is an adult with an advanced solid tumor such as melanoma, head and neck, liver or kidney cancer.

The CDR3 DNA reads as TGTGCCAGCAGCCCCTGGGGTAGTAACAGGGCTAATTCTAACTATGGCTACACCTTC. It specifies CASSPWGSNRANSNYGYTF. This chain uses TRBV9 with TRBJ1-2; TRBD1 is a possible D gene (6 bases). The ends were cut back, 4 bases at V and 0 bases at J, with 25 bases in the middle. This CDR3 is built from 19 residues. From germline, CDR1 is SGDLS and CDR2 YYNGEE.